Sequencing of this T cell receptor beta chain was carried out in a study of T cells in Graves' hyperthyroidism and ophthalmopathy. What was amplified from RNA transcripts were TCR beta CDR3 regions. The TCR CDR3 was amplified in a first-round RT-PCR using the HTBI primer set. MiXCR, applied by TCRdb to the multiplex PCR reads, yields one record per CDR3 protein. The sample has 600,000 or so distinct CDR3 sequences; around 46% are singletons. This clonotype appeared many times. Its antigen is undetermined. Study-wide results and limits: Appearing also in blood were most of the thyroid clonotypes expanded above 0.001.

Patients with uncontrolled infections, other autoimmune diseases, pregnancy or lactation were excluded. Germline CDR1 reads SQVTM; CDR2 reads ANQGSEA. The length of the CDR3 is 13 residues. The V end was cut by 5 bases, the J end by 1 base, with 11 bases between. Sequencing was carried out using peripheral blood or thyroid tissue (not recorded which). This chain uses TRBV29-1 with TRBJ1-1; maybe TRBD1 (6 bases). The source of this sequence is a woman in her late teens or twenties with Graves' hyperthyroidism. CDR3 in DNA: TGCAGCGTTCTACAGGGAGGGAACACTGAAGCTTTCTTT. Translated: CSVLQGGNTEAFF.